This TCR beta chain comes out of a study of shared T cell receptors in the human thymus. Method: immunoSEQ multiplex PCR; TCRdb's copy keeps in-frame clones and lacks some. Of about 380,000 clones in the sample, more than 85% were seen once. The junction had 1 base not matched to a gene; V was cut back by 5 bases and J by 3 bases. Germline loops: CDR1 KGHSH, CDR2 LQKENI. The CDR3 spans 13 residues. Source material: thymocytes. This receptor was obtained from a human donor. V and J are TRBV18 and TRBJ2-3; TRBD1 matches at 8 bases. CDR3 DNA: TGTGCCAGCTCAGGACAGGGTACAGATACGCAGTATTTT. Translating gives CASSGQGTDTQYF. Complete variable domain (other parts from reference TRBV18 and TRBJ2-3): NAGVMQNPRHLVRRRGQEARLRCSPMKGHSHVYWYRQLPEEGLKFMVYLQKENIIDESGMPKERFSAEFPKEGPSILRIQQVVRGDSAAYFCASSGQGTDTQYFGPGTRLTVL.